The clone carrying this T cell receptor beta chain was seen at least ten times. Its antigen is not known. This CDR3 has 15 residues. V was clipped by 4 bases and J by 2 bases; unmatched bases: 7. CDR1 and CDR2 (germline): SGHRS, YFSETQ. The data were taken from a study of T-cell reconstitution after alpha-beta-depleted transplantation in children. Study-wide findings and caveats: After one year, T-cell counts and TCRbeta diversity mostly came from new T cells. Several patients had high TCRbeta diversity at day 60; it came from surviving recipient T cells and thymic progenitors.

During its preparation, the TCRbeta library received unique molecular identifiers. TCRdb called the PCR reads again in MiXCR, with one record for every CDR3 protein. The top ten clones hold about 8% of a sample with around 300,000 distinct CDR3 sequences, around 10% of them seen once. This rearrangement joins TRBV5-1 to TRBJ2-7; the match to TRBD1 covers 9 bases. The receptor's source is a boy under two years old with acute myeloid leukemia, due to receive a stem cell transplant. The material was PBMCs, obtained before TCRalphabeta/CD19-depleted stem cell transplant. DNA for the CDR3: TGCGCCAGCAGCAAGACAGGGGGTTGGGCCTACGAGCAGTACTTC. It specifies CASSKTGGWAYEQYF.